Detailed here is one T cell receptor beta chain. This CDR3 region has 16 residues. Per the germline V gene, CDR1 is SGHRS and CDR2 is YFSETQ. Trimming took off 2 bases at V and 8 bases at J, with 19 bases between the two ends. This sample was taken from a study of T cells in tuberculosis. For the study at large: The T cells targeted glucose monomycolate, a mycobacterial lipid, via CD1B. IGRA-negative adolescents, IGRA-positive adolescents with latent tuberculosis and adults with active tuberculosis formed this South African cohort.

Using immunoSEQ multiplex PCR, the repertoire was profiled, and TCRdb retains in-frame clones only, with some absent. This table has about 22,000 clones, roughly 97% appearing once. The V gene is TRBV5-1, the J gene TRBJ1-4; perhaps TRBD1 as D (6 bases). The source material was PBMCs. The clonotype comes from a donor aged 10 to 29 with latent tuberculosis or without tuberculosis infection. This CDR3 reads CASSLNGRAGDEKLFF. The CDR3 coding sequence is TGCGCCAGCAGCTTAAATGGGCGGGCAGGGGACGAAAAACTGTTTTTT.